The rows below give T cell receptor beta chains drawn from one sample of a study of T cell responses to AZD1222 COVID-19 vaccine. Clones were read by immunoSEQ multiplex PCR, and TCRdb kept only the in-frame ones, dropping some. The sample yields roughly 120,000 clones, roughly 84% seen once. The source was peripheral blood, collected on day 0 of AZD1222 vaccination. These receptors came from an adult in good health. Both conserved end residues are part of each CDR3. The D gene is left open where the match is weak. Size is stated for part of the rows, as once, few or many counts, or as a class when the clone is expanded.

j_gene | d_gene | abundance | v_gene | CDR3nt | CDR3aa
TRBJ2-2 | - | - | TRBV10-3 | TGTGCCATCACCACTCCAGGCCTTACGAACACCGGGGAGCTGTTTTTT | CAITTPGLTNTGELFF
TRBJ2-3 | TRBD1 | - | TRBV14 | TGTGCCAGCAGAGGGGGCGTGAGCACAGATACGCAGTATTTT | CASRGGVSTDTQYF
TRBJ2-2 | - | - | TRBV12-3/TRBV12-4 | TGTGCCAGCAGGGGAGGACCCGGGGAGCTGTTTTTT | CASRGGPGELFF
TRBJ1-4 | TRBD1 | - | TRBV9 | TGTGCCAGCAGCCCAGGGGGCAGGGGGCTTGCTAATGAAAAACTGTTTTTT | CASSPGGRGLANEKLFF
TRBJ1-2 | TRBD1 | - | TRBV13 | TGTGCCAGCAGCTTAGGAGGGGGACATCGAGGGACAGGGCGGAACTATGGCTACACCTTC | CASSLGGGHRGTGRNYGYTF
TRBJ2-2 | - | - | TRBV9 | TGTGCCAGCAGCGTAGTACAGGGAGACGTCTCGAGCACCGGGGAGCTGTTTTTT | CASSVVQGDVSSTGELFF
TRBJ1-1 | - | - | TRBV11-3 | TGTGCCAGCAGCCCTACACCAGGGCCGAACACTGAAGCTTTCTTT | CASSPTPGPNTEAFF
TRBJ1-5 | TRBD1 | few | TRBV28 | TGTGCCAGCAGTTTATACAGGGGCGAGGACAATCAGCCCCAGCATTTT | CASSLYRGEDNQPQHF
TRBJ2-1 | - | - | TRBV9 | TGTGCCAGCAGCGTAGACAGTAGGGGGGTCTGGAATGAGCAGTTCTTC | CASSVDSRGVWNEQFF
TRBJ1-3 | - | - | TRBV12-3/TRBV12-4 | TGTGCCAGCAGTTTCTCCGGAAACACCATATATTTT | CASSFSGNTIYF
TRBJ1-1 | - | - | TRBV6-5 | TGTGCCAGCACCAGACAGGTCGACACTGAAGCTTTCTTT | CASTRQVDTEAFF
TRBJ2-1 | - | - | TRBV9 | TGTGCCAGCACCTCGGACGCCAGGGGCCCCTGGGGTGAGCAGTTCTTC | CASTSDARGPWGEQFF
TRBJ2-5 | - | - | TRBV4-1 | TGCGCCAGCAGCCAAGATTTAGTTCTTGCGGGAAGTGAGACCCAGTACTTC | CASSQDLVLAGSETQYF
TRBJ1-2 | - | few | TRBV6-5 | TGTGCCAGCAGTTACTCCGGCCGGTTCCGGGGCTACACCTTC | CASSYSGRFRGYTF
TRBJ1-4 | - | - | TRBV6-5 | TGTGCCAGCAGTTCTCCCTCTAGTCCCCATGAAAAACTGTTTTTT | CASSSPSSPHEKLFF
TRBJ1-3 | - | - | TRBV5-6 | TGTGCCAGCAGCTCGACAGGAGTGGGAAACACCATATATTTT | CASSSTGVGNTIYF
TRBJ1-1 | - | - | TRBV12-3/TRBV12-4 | TGTGCCAGCAGTCCAGGGGCGAAATTTGGAGCTTTCTTT | CASSPGAKFGAFF
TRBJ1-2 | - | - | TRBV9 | TGTGCCAGCAGCCCGGGAACTGGGGGCTACACCTTC | CASSPGTGGYTF
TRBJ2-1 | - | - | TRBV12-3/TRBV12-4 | TGTGCCAGCAGTTTACTCCAGGTCGATGAGCAGTTCTTC | CASSLLQVDEQFF
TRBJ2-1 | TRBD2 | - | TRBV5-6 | TGTGCCAGCAATACTTGGGGGAGCGGGAGGTACCACAATGAGCAGTTCTTC | CASNTWGSGRYHNEQFF
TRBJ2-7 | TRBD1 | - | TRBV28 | TGTGCCAGCAGTTTCCGCAGACAGGGGCCAGGGGAGCAGTACTTC | CASSFRRQGPGEQYF
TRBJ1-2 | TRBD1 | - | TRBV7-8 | TGTGCCAGCAGCTTAGCGAGGACAGGGGGCAACTATGGCTACACCTTC | CASSLARTGGNYGYTF
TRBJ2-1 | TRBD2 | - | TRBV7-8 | TGTGCCAGCAGCTTATTAGCGGGAGCCCTCAATGAGCAGTTCTTC | CASSLLAGALNEQFF
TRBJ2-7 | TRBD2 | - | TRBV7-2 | TGTGCCAGCAGCTTAGTACTACTAGCGGGGGGCTACGAGCAGTACTTC | CASSLVLLAGGYEQYF
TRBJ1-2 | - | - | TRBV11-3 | TGTGCCAGCAGCTTCGCGGGGAACGGCTACACCTTC | CASSFAGNGYTF
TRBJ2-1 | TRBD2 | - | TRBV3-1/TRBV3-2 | TGTGCCAGCAGCCAAGATCGCGCGGGAGTGAACAATGAGCAGTTCTTC | CASSQDRAGVNNEQFF
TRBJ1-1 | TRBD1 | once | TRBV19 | TGTGCCAGTAGTATCCAGGGGGGGAACACTGAAGCTTTCTTT | CASSIQGGNTEAFF
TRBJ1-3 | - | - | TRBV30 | TGTGCCTGGAGGTTGGGGGGGCAGTCCTACTCTGGAAACACCATATATTTT | CAWRLGGQSYSGNTIYF
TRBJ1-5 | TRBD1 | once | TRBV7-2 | TGTGCCAGCAGCTCCAACAGGGGACCCAATCAGCCCCAGCATTTT | CASSSNRGPNQPQHF
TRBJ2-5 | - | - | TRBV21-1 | TGTGCCAGCAGCCCTCGTAAAGGGGAATTAGAAGAGACCCAGTACTTC | CASSPRKGELEETQYF
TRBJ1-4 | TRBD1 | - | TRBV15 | TGTGCCACCAGCAGAAGAACAGGGGCGGGAGGTAATGAAAAACTGTTTTTT | CATSRRTGAGGNEKLFF
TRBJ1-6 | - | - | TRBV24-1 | TGTGCCACCAGTGAGTCCCATAATTCACCCCTCCACTTT | CATSESHNSPLHF
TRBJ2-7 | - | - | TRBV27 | TGTGCCAGCAGTGGAAGCTCCTACGAGCAGTACTTC | CASSGSSYEQYF
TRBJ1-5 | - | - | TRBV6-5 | TGTGCCAGCAGCTTGAATCAGCCCCAGCATTTT | CASSLNQPQHF
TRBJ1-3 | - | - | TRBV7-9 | TGTGCCAGCAGCTCCGCCGGGACACCAAAAGGAAACACCATATATTTT | CASSSAGTPKGNTIYF
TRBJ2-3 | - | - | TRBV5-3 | TGTGCCAGAAGCTTCCCGGAAAGACAGGAGGAGACAGATACGCAGTATTTT | CARSFPERQEETDTQYF
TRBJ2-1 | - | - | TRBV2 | TGTGCCAGCAGTGAAAGCACGGGCCACAATGAGCAGTTCTTC | CASSESTGHNEQFF
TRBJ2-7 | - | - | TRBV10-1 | TGCGCCAGCAGTGCTGGTCACTCCTACGAGCAGTACTTC | CASSAGHSYEQYF